This TCR beta chain emerged from a study of blood T cell repertoires in COVID-19. At the level of the study: T cells, B-cell-depleted T cells, or PBMCs supplied cDNA or gDNA.

V lost 10 bases, J lost 6 bases, and 15 bases lay in between. Per germline, CDR1 LNHDA and CDR2 SQIVND (reference sequence). This CDR3 has 13 residues. The method was immunoSEQ multiplex PCR; TCRdb's version includes in-frame clones alone and lacks a portion of them. The data contain 100,000 to 120,000 clones, approximately 90% of them singletons. Sequenced sample: peripheral blood. This chain uses TRBV19 with TRBJ1-4; D remains ambiguous. This sequence was found in a woman between 50 and 59 years old with acute or convalescent COVID-19. CDR3 sequence (DNA): TGTGCCACTCAAAGCCCCTCCTATGAAAAACTGTTTTTT. This gives the protein CATQSPSYEKLFF.